Detailed here is one TCR beta chain. It was genomic DNA that served as the template for profiling TCR beta VDJ and CDR3. TCRdb redid the calling of the reads with MiXCR, one entry per CDR3 protein. The repertoire holds 150,000 to 180,000 distinct CDR3 sequences, about 48% seen once, with approximately 12% in the top ten. The data were obtained in a study of CD8+CD57+ T cells in acquired aplastic anemia. Sequenced patients had shown CD8+CD57+ cell expansion by flow cytometry. Sequencing was carried out using sorted CD4+, CD8+, or CD8+CD57+ T cells (not recorded which) from PBMCs. The TCR comes from a human donor with aplastic anemia.

The CDR3 DNA sequence: TGCAGTGCGAGTAACCAGGGAGGGTTGGGTCAGCCCCAGCATTTT. Protein: CSASNQGGLGQPQHF. The chain carries TRBV20-1 and TRBJ1-5, with a possible D match to TRBD1 (5 bases). Trimming pared 6 bases from V and 6 bases from J, leaving 21 bases between. CDR1 DFQATT and CDR2 SNEGSKA come from the germline V gene (reference sequence). The length of the CDR3 is 15 residues.